The subject of this entry is one T cell receptor (beta chain). The record originates from a study of blood T cell repertoires in COVID-19. Overall study: PBMCs, B-cell-depleted T cells, or T cells provided the cDNA or gDNA that made up the material.

In the original workflow: Reference gene primer amplification gave nucleated cell count estimates. Only in-frame clones appear in the TCRdb table, and some are missing; sequencing was by immunoSEQ multiplex PCR. V, J and clone size were drawn from that table, and D and trimming were deduced from the DNA. The repertoire holds about 230,000 clones, with about nine tenths as singletons. Those who participated ranged in age from roughly 18 to 90 years and resided in about two dozen US areas. This TCR was recovered from a woman aged 30 to 39 with acute COVID-19. The sequenced sample consisted of PBMCs or T cells enriched from blood (not recorded which).

The CDR3 region is CASSLYMNTEAFF. DNA for the CDR3: TGTGCCAGCAGCTTATACATGAACACTGAAGCTTTCTTT. This chain links TRBV7-2 with TRBJ1-1; D remains unclear. The V gene lost 2 bases and the J gene lost 0 bases, with 4 bases spanning the gap. The CDR3 covers 13 residues. The germline gives CDR1 SGHTA, CDR2 FQGNSA.